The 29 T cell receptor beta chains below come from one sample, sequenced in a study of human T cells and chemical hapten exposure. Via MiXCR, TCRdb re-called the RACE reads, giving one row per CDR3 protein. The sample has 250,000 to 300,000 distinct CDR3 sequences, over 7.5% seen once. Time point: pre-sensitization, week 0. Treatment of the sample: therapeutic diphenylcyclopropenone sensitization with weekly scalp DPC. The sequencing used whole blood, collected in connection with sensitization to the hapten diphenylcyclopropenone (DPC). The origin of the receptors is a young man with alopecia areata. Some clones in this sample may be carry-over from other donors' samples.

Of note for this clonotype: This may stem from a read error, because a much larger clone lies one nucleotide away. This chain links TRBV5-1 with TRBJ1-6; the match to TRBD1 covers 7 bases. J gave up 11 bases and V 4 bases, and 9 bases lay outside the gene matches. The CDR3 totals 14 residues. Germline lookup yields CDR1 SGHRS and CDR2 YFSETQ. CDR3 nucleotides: TGCGCCAGCAGCCTGACAGGGAGTGGGCCACCCCTCCACTTT. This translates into CASSLTGSGPPLHF.

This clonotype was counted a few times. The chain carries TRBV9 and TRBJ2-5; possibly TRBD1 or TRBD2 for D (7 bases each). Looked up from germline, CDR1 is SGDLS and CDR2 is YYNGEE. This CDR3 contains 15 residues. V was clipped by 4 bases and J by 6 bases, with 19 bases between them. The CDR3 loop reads CASSPLRGRGQTQYF. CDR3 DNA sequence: TGTGCCAGCAGCCCTCTAAGAGGGAGGGGGCAGACCCAGTACTTC.

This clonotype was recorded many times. The CDR3 sequence: CASKMTGGSQPQHF. The CDR3 nucleotides read TGTGCCAGCAAGATGACAGGGGGTTCTCAGCCCCAGCATTTT. The chain recombines TRBV12-3 or TRBV12-4 with TRBJ1-5, with 9 positions matching TRBD1. V lost 7 bases, J lost 6 bases, and 7 bases stayed unmatched. The CDR3 sequence is 14 residues long.

The CDR3 spells CASSRRQGGNGNQPQHF. As DNA, the CDR3 is TGTGCCAGCAGTAGGAGACAGGGGGGTAATGGCAATCAGCCCCAGCATTTT. The genes are TRBV12-3 or TRBV12-4 and TRBJ1-5; TRBD1 matches at 9 bases. Trimming at V came to 5 bases and at J to 2 bases, leaving 10 bases not matched to a gene. The CDR3 has 17 amino acids.

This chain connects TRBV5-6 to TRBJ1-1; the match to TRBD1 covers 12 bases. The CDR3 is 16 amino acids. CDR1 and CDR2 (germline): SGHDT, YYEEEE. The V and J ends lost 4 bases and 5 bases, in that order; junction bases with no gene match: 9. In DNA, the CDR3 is TGTGCCAGCAGCATGGGGGACAGGGGGCTGAGAACTGAAGCTTTCTTT. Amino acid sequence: CASSMGDRGLRTEAFF.

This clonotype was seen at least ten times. CDR3 nucleotide sequence: TGCGCCAGCAGCCAAAGGGCGGGGGAAGCCTACGAGCAGTACTTC. This gives the protein CASSQRAGEAYEQYF. The genes are TRBV4-3 and TRBJ2-7; TRBD2 aligns across 7 bases. Germline V lookup: CDR1 LGHNA, CDR2 YSLEER. The V segment lost 2 bases and the J segment 2 bases; nucleotides outside the gene matches: 6. This CDR3 contains 15 residues.

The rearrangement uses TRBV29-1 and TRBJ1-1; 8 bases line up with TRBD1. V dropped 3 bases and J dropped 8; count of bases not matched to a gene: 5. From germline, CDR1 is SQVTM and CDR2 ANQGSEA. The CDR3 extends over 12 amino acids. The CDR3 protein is CSVEDRDFEAFF. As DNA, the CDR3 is TGCAGCGTTGAGGACAGGGACTTCGAAGCTTTCTTT.

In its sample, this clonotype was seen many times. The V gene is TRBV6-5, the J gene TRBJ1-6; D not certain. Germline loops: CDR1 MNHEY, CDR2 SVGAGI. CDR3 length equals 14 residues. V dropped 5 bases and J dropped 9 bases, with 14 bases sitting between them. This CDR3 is CASSPLQNISPLHF. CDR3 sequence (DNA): TGTGCCAGCAGTCCACTCCAGAATATTTCACCCCTCCACTTT.

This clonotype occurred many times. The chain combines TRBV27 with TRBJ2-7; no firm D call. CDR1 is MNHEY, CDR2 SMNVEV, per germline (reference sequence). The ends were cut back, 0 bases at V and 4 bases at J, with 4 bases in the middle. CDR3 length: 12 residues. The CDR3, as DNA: TGTGCCAGCAGTTTATCCGGATACGAGCAGTACTTC. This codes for CASSLSGYEQYF.

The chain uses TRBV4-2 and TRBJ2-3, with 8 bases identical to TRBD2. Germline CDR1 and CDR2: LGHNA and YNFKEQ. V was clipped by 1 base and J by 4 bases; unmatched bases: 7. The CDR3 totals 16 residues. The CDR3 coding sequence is TGTGCCAGCAGCCAAGTGGCGGGGGGCGCCGCAGATACGCAGTATTTT. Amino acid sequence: CASSQVAGGAADTQYF.

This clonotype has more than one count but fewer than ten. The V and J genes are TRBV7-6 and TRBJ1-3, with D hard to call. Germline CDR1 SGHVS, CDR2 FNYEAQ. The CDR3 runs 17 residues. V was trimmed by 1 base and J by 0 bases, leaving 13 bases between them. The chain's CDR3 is CASSLENWAPSGNTIYF. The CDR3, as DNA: TGTGCCAGCAGCTTAGAAAACTGGGCACCCTCTGGAAACACCATATATTTT.

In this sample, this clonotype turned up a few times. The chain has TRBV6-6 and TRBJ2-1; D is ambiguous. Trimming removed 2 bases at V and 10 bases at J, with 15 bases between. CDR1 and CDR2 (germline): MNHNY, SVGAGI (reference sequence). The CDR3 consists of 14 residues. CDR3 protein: CASSYPGRTNEQFF. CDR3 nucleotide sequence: TGTGCCAGCAGTTACCCCGGACGGACGAACGAGCAGTTCTTC.

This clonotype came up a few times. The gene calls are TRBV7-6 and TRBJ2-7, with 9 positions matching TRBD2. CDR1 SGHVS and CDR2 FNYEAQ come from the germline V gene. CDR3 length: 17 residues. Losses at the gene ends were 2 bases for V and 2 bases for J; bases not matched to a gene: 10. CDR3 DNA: TGTGCCAGCAGCTTAATCCCCACTAGCGGGCCTACCTACGAGCAGTACTTC. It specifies CASSLIPTSGPTYEQYF.

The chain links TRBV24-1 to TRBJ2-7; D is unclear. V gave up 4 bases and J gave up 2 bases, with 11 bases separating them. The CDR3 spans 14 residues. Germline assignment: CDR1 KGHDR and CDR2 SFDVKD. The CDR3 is CATSDPKAAYEQYF. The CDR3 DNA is TGTGCCACCAGTGACCCCAAGGCGGCCTACGAGCAGTACTTC.

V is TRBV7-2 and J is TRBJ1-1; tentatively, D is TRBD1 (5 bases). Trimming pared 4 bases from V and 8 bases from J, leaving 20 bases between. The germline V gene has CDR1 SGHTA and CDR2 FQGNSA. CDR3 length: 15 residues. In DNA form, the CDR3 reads TGTGCCAGCAGCTCTCTACGGGACGGAGGACCGGAAGCTTTCTTT. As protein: CASSSLRDGGPEAFF.

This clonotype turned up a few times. The CDR3 sequence is CAVGQGDQPQHF. As DNA, the CDR3 is TGTGCCGTCGGACAGGGTGATCAGCCCCAGCATTTT. The chain links TRBV10-3 to TRBJ1-5, with 8 bases lining up with TRBD1. The CDR3 has 12 amino acids. The J segment lost 5 bases and the V segment lost 11 bases, leaving 5 bases of the junction unmatched. CDR1 is ENHRY and CDR2 is SYGVKD in the germline V gene.

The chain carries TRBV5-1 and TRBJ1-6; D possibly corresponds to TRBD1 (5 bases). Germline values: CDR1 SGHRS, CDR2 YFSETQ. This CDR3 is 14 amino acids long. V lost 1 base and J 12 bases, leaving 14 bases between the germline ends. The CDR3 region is CASSLLGRDGPLHF. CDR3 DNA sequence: TGCGCCAGCAGCTTGTTGGGCAGGGATGGACCCCTCCACTTT.

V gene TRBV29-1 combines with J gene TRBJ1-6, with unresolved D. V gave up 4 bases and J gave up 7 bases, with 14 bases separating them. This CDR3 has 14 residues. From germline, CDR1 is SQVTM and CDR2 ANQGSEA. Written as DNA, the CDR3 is TGCAGCGTTGTGGAGGCGGATGGGAATTCACCCCTCCACTTT. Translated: CSVVEADGNSPLHF.

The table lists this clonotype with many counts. The CDR3 spells CSVVRSRGDEQFF. As DNA, the CDR3 is TGCAGCGTTGTACGGAGCAGGGGGGATGAGCAGTTCTTC. V is TRBV29-1 and J is TRBJ2-1; D is perhaps TRBD1 (7 bases). This CDR3 has 13 amino acids. Trimming cost V 4 bases and J 8 bases, with 15 bases left between them. CDR1 is SQVTM, CDR2 ANQGSEA, per germline.

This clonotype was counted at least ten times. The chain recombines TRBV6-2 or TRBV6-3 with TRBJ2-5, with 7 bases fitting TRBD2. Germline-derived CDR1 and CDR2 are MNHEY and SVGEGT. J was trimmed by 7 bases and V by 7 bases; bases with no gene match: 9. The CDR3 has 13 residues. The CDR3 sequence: CASNRAGMGTQYF. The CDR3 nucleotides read TGTGCCAGCAACCGAGCGGGGATGGGGACCCAGTACTTC.

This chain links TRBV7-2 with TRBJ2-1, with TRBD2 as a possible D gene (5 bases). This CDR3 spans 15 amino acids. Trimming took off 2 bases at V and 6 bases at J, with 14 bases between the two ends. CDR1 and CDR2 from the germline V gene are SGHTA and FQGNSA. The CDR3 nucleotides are TGTGCCAGCAGCTTAACTGGGGATCGGGGCAATGAGCAGTTCTTC. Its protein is CASSLTGDRGNEQFF.

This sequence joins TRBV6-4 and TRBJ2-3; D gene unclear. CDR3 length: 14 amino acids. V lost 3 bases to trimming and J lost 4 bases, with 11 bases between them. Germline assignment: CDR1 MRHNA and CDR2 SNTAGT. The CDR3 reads CASSDRASPDTQYF. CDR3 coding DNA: TGTGCCAGCAGTGATAGGGCGTCACCAGATACGCAGTATTTT.

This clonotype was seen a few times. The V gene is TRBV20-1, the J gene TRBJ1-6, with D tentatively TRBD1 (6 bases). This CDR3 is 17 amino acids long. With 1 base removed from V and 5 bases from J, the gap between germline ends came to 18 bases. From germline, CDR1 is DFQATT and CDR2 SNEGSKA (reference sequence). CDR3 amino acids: CSARVGFGQGNNSPLHF. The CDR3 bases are TGCAGTGCTAGAGTTGGCTTCGGGCAGGGGAATAATTCACCCCTCCACTTT.

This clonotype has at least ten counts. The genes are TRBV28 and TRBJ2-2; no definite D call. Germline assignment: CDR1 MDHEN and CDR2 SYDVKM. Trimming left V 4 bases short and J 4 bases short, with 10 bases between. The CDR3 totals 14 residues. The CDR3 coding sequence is TGTGCCAGCAGTTCCTGGGCCGGCACCGGGGAGCTGTTTTTT. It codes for CASSSWAGTGELFF.

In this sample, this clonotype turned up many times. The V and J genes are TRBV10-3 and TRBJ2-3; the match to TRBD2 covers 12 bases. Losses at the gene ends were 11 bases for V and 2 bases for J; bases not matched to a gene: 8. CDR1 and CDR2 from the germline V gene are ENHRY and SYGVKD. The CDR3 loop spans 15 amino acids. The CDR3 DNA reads TGTGCCTCAGCCACTAGCGGGGGGAACACAGATACGCAGTATTTT. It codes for CASATSGGNTDTQYF.

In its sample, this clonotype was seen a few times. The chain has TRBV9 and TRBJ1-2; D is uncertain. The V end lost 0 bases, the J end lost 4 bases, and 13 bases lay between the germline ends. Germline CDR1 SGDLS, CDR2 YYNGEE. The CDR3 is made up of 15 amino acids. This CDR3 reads CASSVGLRGSYGYTF. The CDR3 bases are TGTGCCAGCAGCGTAGGGCTCCGAGGAAGCTATGGCTACACCTTC.

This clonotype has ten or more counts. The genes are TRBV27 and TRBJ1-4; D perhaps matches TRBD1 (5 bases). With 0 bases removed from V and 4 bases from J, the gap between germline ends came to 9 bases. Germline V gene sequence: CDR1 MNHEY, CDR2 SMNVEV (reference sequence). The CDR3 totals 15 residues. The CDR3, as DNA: TGTGCCAGCAGTTTATCGTCAGGGATTAATGAAAAACTGTTTTTT. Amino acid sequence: CASSLSSGINEKLFF. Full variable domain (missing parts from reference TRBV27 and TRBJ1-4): EAQVTQNPRYLITVTGKKLTVTCSQNMNHEYMSWYRQDPGLGLRQIYYSMNVEVTDKGDVPEGYKVSRKEKRNFPLILESPSPNQTSLYFCASSLSSGINEKLFFGSGTQLSVL.

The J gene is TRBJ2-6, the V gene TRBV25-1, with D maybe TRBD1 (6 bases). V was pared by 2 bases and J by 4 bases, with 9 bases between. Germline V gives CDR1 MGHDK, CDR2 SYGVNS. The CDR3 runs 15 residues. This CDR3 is CASSEPGAGANVLTF. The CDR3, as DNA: TGTGCCAGCAGTGAACCAGGGGCAGGGGCCAACGTCCTGACTTTC.

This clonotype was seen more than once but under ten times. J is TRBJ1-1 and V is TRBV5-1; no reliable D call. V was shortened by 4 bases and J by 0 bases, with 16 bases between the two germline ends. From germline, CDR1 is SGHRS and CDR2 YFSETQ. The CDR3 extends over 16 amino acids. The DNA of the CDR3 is TGCGCCAGCAGCGAAAATTTAGACCGTATGAACACTGAAGCTTTCTTT. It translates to CASSENLDRMNTEAFF.